This is a list of T cell receptor beta chains from one sample in a study of blood T cell repertoires in COVID-19. Method: immunoSEQ multiplex PCR; TCRdb's copy keeps in-frame clones and lacks some. The sample shows roughly 160,000 clones, approximately 85% of them seen only once. Input material: peripheral blood. These receptors were collected from a man older than 75 with COVID-19, enrolled during active disease. The CDR3 runs from the conserved cysteine through the conserved F or W. A D gene is named only where the DNA matches it firmly. Part of the rows lack a size; the others show once, few, many or a class for expanded clones.

J gene	clone size	V gene	CDR3 length	D gene	CDR3 protein	CDR3 DNA
TRBJ1-6	NA	TRBV11-3	13	NA	CASSFLSNSPLHF	TGTGCCAGCAGCTTTCTTTCTAATTCACCCCTCCACTTT
TRBJ1-1	NA	TRBV10-3	15	TRBD1	CATLGTGGSNTEAFF	TGTGCCACCCTCGGAACAGGGGGATCGAACACTGAAGCTTTCTTT
TRBJ2-7	NA	TRBV28	15	NA	CASSSIRGRSYEQYF	TGTGCCAGCAGCTCGATCAGGGGTCGCTCCTACGAGCAGTACTTC
TRBJ2-5	NA	TRBV19	14	TRBD1	CASSIDRGQETQYF	TGTGCCAGTAGTATAGACAGGGGGCAAGAGACCCAGTACTTC
TRBJ2-5	NA	TRBV7-2	15	TRBD1	CASSLDRGIGETQYF	TGTGCCAGCAGCTTAGACAGGGGCATTGGGGAGACCCAGTACTTC
TRBJ1-6	NA	TRBV7-9	15	TRBD1	CASSFGQGMNSPLHF	TGTGCCAGCAGCTTTGGACAGGGGATGAATTCACCCCTCCACTTT
TRBJ1-2	NA	TRBV7-2	12	NA	CASSRYSYGYTF	TGTGCCAGCAGCCGCTATTCCTATGGCTACACCTTC
TRBJ1-1	once	TRBV4-1	15	NA	CASSQTEIMNTEAFF	TGCGCCAGCAGCCAAACAGAGATCATGAACACTGAAGCTTTCTTT
TRBJ2-4	NA	TRBV10-1	15	NA	CASSEYVGRQNIQYF	TGCGCCAGCAGTGAGTATGTGGGGCGGCAAAACATTCAGTACTTC
TRBJ2-3	NA	TRBV7-9	16	NA	CASSLVEGGPTDTQYF	TGTGCCAGCAGCTTAGTAGAGGGGGGGCCGACAGATACGCAGTATTTT
TRBJ1-2	NA	TRBV25-1	14	NA	CASSEFGRGYGYTF	TGTGCCAGCAGTGAATTTGGCAGGGGCTATGGCTACACCTTC
TRBJ1-2	NA	TRBV10-3	12	NA	CAISDGAEGYTF	TGTGCCATCAGCGACGGAGCGGAAGGCTACACCTTC
TRBJ1-5	NA	TRBV6-6	15	NA	CASSSGRDSNQPQHF	TGTGCCAGCAGTTCGGGCAGGGATAGCAATCAGCCCCAGCATTTT
TRBJ1-4	NA	TRBV4-1	19	TRBD1	CASSQDRPPVTGKDEKLFF	TGCGCCAGCAGCCAAGATAGGCCCCCCGTGACAGGGAAGGATGAAAAACTGTTTTTT
TRBJ1-1	NA	TRBV2	15	NA	CASSEQAAKDTEAFF	TGTGCCAGCAGTGAACAGGCAGCTAAGGACACTGAAGCTTTCTTT
TRBJ1-6	NA	TRBV12-3/TRBV12-4	13	NA	CASSYRVFSPLHF	TGTGCCAGCAGTTACAGGGTTTTTTCACCCCTCCACTTT
TRBJ1-1	NA	TRBV5-1	15	NA	CASSLVESGAREAFF	TGCGCCAGCAGCTTGGTTGAGTCAGGGGCGCGAGAAGCTTTCTTT
TRBJ1-5	NA	TRBV5-8	11	NA	CASSTDQPQHF	TGTGCCAGCAGCACTGATCAGCCCCAGCATTTT
TRBJ1-5	NA	TRBV27	14	TRBD1	CASSSRDRNQPQHF	TGTGCCAGCAGTTCCCGGGACAGAAATCAGCCCCAGCATTTT
TRBJ1-2	NA	TRBV7-9	16	TRBD1	CASSLAWDSETYGYTF	TGTGCCAGCAGCTTAGCGTGGGACAGCGAAACTTATGGCTACACCTTC
TRBJ2-2	NA	TRBV7-9	15	TRBD2	CASSGGLADIWELFF	TGTGCCAGCAGCGGGGGACTAGCGGATATCTGGGAGCTGTTTTTT
TRBJ2-3	NA	TRBV13	16	TRBD1	CASSLAGTGATDTQYF	TGTGCCAGCAGCTTAGCTGGGACAGGGGCAACAGATACGCAGTATTTT
TRBJ1-3	NA	TRBV6-5	15	TRBD1	CASRDRGREMNTIYF	TGTGCCAGCAGGGACAGGGGGCGGGAGATGAACACCATATATTTT
TRBJ2-7	NA	TRBV13	14	TRBD2	CASSQSGVRDEQYF	TGTGCCAGCAGTCAAAGCGGGGTACGGGACGAGCAGTACTTC
TRBJ1-2	few	TRBV27	14	TRBD1	CASSPETGSYGYTF	TGTGCCAGCAGTCCGGAGACAGGGAGCTATGGCTACACCTTC
TRBJ2-3	few	TRBV11-1	16	TRBD2	CASSLTRGAGTDTQYF	TGTGCCAGCAGCTTAACGCGGGGGGCAGGCACAGATACGCAGTATTTT
TRBJ1-2	NA	TRBV19	16	TRBD1	CASSAVGDRGSYGYTF	TGTGCCAGTAGTGCCGTCGGGGACAGGGGCTCCTATGGCTACACCTTC
TRBJ1-1	NA	TRBV19	14	NA	CASSISSLNTEAFF	TGTGCCAGTAGTATATCGAGCTTGAACACTGAAGCTTTCTTT
TRBJ1-5	NA	TRBV2	17	NA	CASSEGTPNPTRQPQHF	TGTGCCAGCAGTGAGGGGACACCGAACCCGACACGCCAGCCCCAGCATTTT
TRBJ1-3	NA	TRBV7-3	12	NA	CASSPGGNTIYF	TGTGCCAGCAGCCCCGGTGGAAACACCATATATTTT
TRBJ1-5	NA	TRBV2	14	TRBD1	CASSEQGAGQPQHF	TGTGCCAGCAGCGAACAGGGGGCGGGTCAGCCCCAGCATTTT
TRBJ2-5	NA	TRBV3-1/TRBV3-2	16	TRBD1	CASSQGQGAGRETQYF	TGTGCCAGCAGCCAGGGACAGGGGGCCGGGAGAGAGACCCAGTACTTC
TRBJ2-7	few	TRBV28	13	NA	CASRPGHLGEQYF	TGTGCCAGCAGGCCGGGACACCTCGGTGAGCAGTACTTC
TRBJ1-1	NA	TRBV7-3	13	NA	CASSFGQGTEAFF	TGTGCCAGCAGCTTTGGGCAGGGCACTGAAGCTTTCTTT
TRBJ2-7	few	TRBV2	15	NA	CASSEQTGSSYEQYF	TGTGCCAGCAGTGAGCAGACAGGCAGCTCCTACGAGCAGTACTTC
TRBJ2-3	NA	TRBV18	16	NA	CASSTYRDTEGDTQYF	TGTGCCAGCTCAACCTACCGGGACACCGAAGGAGATACGCAGTATTTT
TRBJ1-2	NA	TRBV6-5	14	TRBD1	CASSSLGTVSGYTF	TGTGCCAGCAGTTCATTGGGGACAGTCAGTGGCTACACCTTC
TRBJ2-3	NA	TRBV7-9	15	TRBD1	CASSLVGQGSDTQYF	TGTGCCAGCAGCTTAGTGGGACAGGGTTCAGATACGCAGTATTTT
TRBJ2-3	NA	TRBV11-3	16	TRBD2	CASSLFFTGGWDTQYF	TGTGCCAGCAGCTTATTTTTCACGGGGGGATGGGATACGCAGTATTTT
TRBJ2-6	NA	TRBV7-9	16	TRBD1	CASTPDRASGANVLTF	TGTGCCAGCACTCCTGACAGGGCCTCTGGGGCCAACGTCCTGACTTTC
TRBJ2-2	NA	TRBV10-3	15	TRBD1	CAISEVGGDTGELFF	TGTGCCATCAGTGAGGTAGGGGGCGACACCGGGGAGCTGTTTTTT
TRBJ1-5	NA	TRBV28	15	NA	CASSLPGGSNQPQHF	TGTGCCAGCAGTTTGCCCGGGGGGAGCAATCAGCCCCAGCATTTT
TRBJ2-1	NA	TRBV5-4	16	TRBD2	CASSYFGGGSYNEQFF	TGTGCCAGCAGCTATTTTGGCGGGGGCTCCTACAATGAGCAGTTCTTC
TRBJ2-5	NA	TRBV6-5	14	TRBD2	CASRLAGGTETQYF	TGTGCCAGCAGGCTAGCGGGGGGGACGGAGACCCAGTACTTC
TRBJ2-5	NA	TRBV5-1	14	TRBD1	CASSLGQGWETQYF	TGCGCCAGCAGCTTGGGACAGGGTTGGGAGACCCAGTACTTC